A selection of T cell receptor beta chains follows, all from one sample in a study of T cells expressing NK-cell markers. Reprocessing the 5' RACE reads, TCRdb reports a single entry for every CDR3 protein and omits DNA. The repertoire table contains over 250,000 distinct CDR3 sequences. The source material was blood T cells: a sorted CD56 or NKG2C T cell subset, CD4+ or CD8+ T cells, or bulk PBMC T cells (not recorded which). The origin of the receptors is a woman aged 18 to 75 in good health. CDR3s include the opening cysteine and the closing phenylalanine or tryptophan.

v_call	j_call	cdr3_aa
TRBV7-2	TRBJ2-6	CASTLKGGANVLTF
TRBV5-5	TRBJ1-2	CASSAPPGQENGYTF
TRBV7-7	TRBJ2-2	CASSTTSGRGTGELFF
TRBV4-3	TRBJ2-2	CASSRARTIGELFF
TRBV27	TRBJ2-5	CASSPRGQGVAETQYF
TRBV7-2	TRBJ2-1	CASSLAGGPRNEQFF
TRBV4-2	TRBJ2-1	CASSQVLASYNEQFF
TRBV4-3	TRBJ1-6	CASSQDIVQPLHF
TRBV2	TRBJ2-3	CASRWTSTTDTQYF
TRBV20-1	TRBJ2-2	CSVDPQREGLGGELFF
TRBV20-1	TRBJ1-3	CSARVIGSGNTIYF
TRBV25-1	TRBJ2-3	CASSDSGALTDTQYF
TRBV5-1	TRBJ1-1	CASSPLAEINTEAFF
TRBV6-2/TRBV6-3	TRBJ1-1	CASNQVAGAAFF
TRBV6-1	TRBJ1-1	CAILPGIRGGATEAFF
TRBV6-1	TRBJ2-2	CASMGTGGFTGELFF
TRBV10-2	TRBJ2-3	CASSGAFVMQYF
TRBV19	TRBJ2-5	CASRPGLAVWETQYF
TRBV5-1	TRBJ2-3	CASSKNTDTQYF
TRBV12-3/TRBV12-4	TRBJ1-5	CASRVAASNQPQHF
TRBV7-9	TRBJ2-4	CASSRAEKNIQYF
TRBV29-1	TRBJ2-1	CSADRFSYNEQFF
TRBV12-3/TRBV12-4	TRBJ1-5	CASSGVGGALLNQPQHF
TRBV27	TRBJ2-5	CASSLGTAGETQYF
TRBV5-1	TRBJ2-3	CASSLAEVPSTDTQYF
TRBV29-1	TRBJ1-5	CSVVMAVNQPQHF
TRBV28	TRBJ2-7	CASSVAGGGYEQYF
TRBV4-1	TRBJ1-3	CASGLSASGNTIYF
TRBV20-1	TRBJ1-1	CSVPREVAVEAFF
TRBV10-3	TRBJ1-1	CAISEGTEAFF
TRBV6-2/TRBV6-3	TRBJ2-1	CASSYFLAGGDNEQFF
TRBV20-1	TRBJ1-1	CSAIRLMNTEAFF
TRBV27	TRBJ1-1	CASTYRDGTEAFF
TRBV29-1	TRBJ1-4	CSAGTGDEKLFF
TRBV5-6	TRBJ1-1	CASSLAGAGGSTEAFF